This TCR beta chain emerged from a study of tumor and adjacent non-tumor tissue in lung cancer. The library came from three nested PCR rounds adapted from ARM-PCR protocols. TCRdb reanalysed the multiplex PCR reads using MiXCR and keeps one entry per CDR3 protein. The table shows more than 45,000 distinct CDR3 sequences, with roughly 60% occurring only once. Overall study results and limits: Top 100 clones took a larger repertoire share in normal lung. Tumor tissue had significantly higher TCR diversity than normal lung.

The template was RNA from unsorted bulk tissue. Distant lung tissue was collected more than 3 cm away from the tumor edge. Donors were chemotherapy-naive, newly diagnosed lung cancer surgical patients in China, August–late 2014. As to this clonotype: Its antigen is unknown. An end of the junction does not agree with germline; a read error may underlie this.

This CDR3 comprises 16 residues. Germline CDR1 reads MGHRA; CDR2 reads YSYEKL. The sequence came from a woman in her 70s with non-small cell lung cancer. Sequencing was performed on distant non-tumor lung tissue. The chain links TRBV4-1 to TRBJ2-7; 7 nucleotides match TRBD2. The CDR3 protein is CASSQEMGRGSYEECF. The CDR3 DNA reads as TGCGCCAGCAGCCAAGAAATGGGGAGGGGCTCCTACGAGGAGTGCTTC.